This T cell receptor beta chain is drawn from a study of cytomegalovirus exposure and HLA in healthy donors. The PCR used 60 Vbeta and 13 Jbeta primers. The data were produced by immunoSEQ multiplex PCR, yet TCRdb's version contains in-frame clones alone and is incomplete. The table has around 200,000 clones, 70% to 80% seen once. In the case of this clone: What it recognizes is unknown. At the DNA level, this CDR3 is encoded by other sequences in the same sample as well.

Overall study findings and caveats: Other equally common chains were less clonally expanded than HLA-associated TCR beta chains, a later analysis showed. Within an earlier analysis, most TCR beta V segments proved productive either about 90% or about 30% of the time.

The CDR3 extends over 15 amino acids. Per the germline V gene, CDR1 is LNHDA and CDR2 is SQIVND (reference sequence). The junction had 6 bases not matched to a gene; V was cut back by 4 bases and J by 1 base. The source of this sequence is a woman in her fifties or sixties in good health and CMV-seropositive. The chain carries TRBV19 and TRBJ1-1; 7 bases match TRBD1. Sequenced: PBMCs. CDR3 nucleotide sequence: TGTGCCAGTAGTACCCAACAGGGGAAGAACACTGAAGCTTTCTTT. Protein sequence: CASSTQQGKNTEAFF.